This T cell receptor beta chain stems from a study of monozygotic twins with cystic fibrosis. A word on this clone: Its antigen is not identified.

Germline V gives CDR1 SNHLY, CDR2 FYNNEI. V was clipped by 7 bases and J by 7 bases, with 14 bases between them. The CDR3 has 13 amino acids. Findings and limits, study-wide: Unrelated CF individuals shared fewer identical clonotypes than monozygotic CF twins. Median Simpson clonality of about 0.01 suggested naive T cells predominated. J usage was most co-twin-similar in 8 of 16 pairs, V in 13. Shared CDR3 numbers were not associated with age, concordance or severity.

Sequencing was performed with immunoSEQ multiplex PCR; in TCRdb, only in-frame clones are kept and a portion is missing. The sample lists just over 14,000 clones; roughly 84% were seen once. The sample consisted of blood. The chain combines TRBV2 with TRBJ1-5; weak D call: TRBD1 (6 bases). This TCR was sampled from a boy between 10 and 17 years old with cystic fibrosis. The DNA of the CDR3 is TGTGCCAGCAAATCAGGGGAAGGGCAGCCCCAGCATTTT. It translates to CASKSGEGQPQHF.